This T cell receptor (beta chain) was captured by sequencing in a study of Ad26.COV2.S vaccination and SARS-CoV-2 variants. About the research overall: The vaccine Ad26.COV2.S was put into the muscle once, or twice with 56 days between. Study conclusions and caveats: Reportedly, after vaccination the spike-specific CD8+ and CD4+ T cell responses displayed substantial breadth. Vaccine recipients had higher spike-specific TCR breadth than placebo recipients.

As regards this clone: Its antigen is unidentified.

Described treatment: around 19 received Ad26.COV2.S at low or high dose, single or two shots; about 5 received placebo; per-sample allocation not given. It was on day 63 after the first vaccine or placebo injection that samples were taken. V lost 0 bases and J lost 0, with 10 bases in between. This CDR3 has 16 amino acids. CDR1 and CDR2 (germline): SGHRS, YFSETQ. The method was immunoSEQ multiplex PCR; TCRdb's version includes in-frame clones alone and lacks a portion of them. This table has about 480,000 clones, around 90% appearing once. The starting material was peripheral blood, obtained in a trial of Ad26.COV2.S vaccine versus placebo. The sequence was obtained from a person between 18 and 65 years old who received the Ad26.COV2.S COVID-19 vaccine or a placebo. This chain connects TRBV5-1 to TRBJ2-1; tentatively, D is TRBD2 (6 bases). CDR3 protein: CASSLGYGSSYNEQFF. CDR3 nucleotides: TGCGCCAGCAGCTTGGGGTACGGGAGCTCCTACAATGAGCAGTTCTTC.